This T cell receptor (beta chain) was captured by sequencing in a study of T cell responses to AZD1222 COVID-19 vaccine. Study outcomes and limitations: Mostly white British, mostly female donors; authors suggested clonal diversity may be underestimated. Rises in breadth and depth of Spike-specific TCRs came after two AZD1222 doses. Baseline seropositivity occurred in only a handful of AZD1222 recipients.

Libraries were prepared by immunoSEQ multiplex PCR; TCRdb keeps only in-frame clonotypes and omits some of them. The sample includes 80,000 or so clones, around 80% of them seen just once. The CDR3 has 14 residues. Deletions cut 2 bases from V and 3 bases from J, with 9 bases between. Germline V lookup: CDR1 SGHRS, CDR2 YFSETQ. A note on this clone: Its antigen is not identified.

V and J are TRBV5-1 and TRBJ1-3; D might be TRBD1 (5 bases). This TCR was sampled from an adult who received the MenACWY meningococcal vaccine as a control. Sequences were derived from peripheral blood, sampled 28 days after the second dose of the MenACWY control vaccine. CDR3 sequence reads: CASSFGDYGNTIYF. The CDR3 coding sequence is TGCGCCAGCAGCTTTGGGGACTATGGAAACACCATATATTTT.